The clone carrying this T cell receptor (beta chain) was observed a few times. Its antigen remains unknown. The same CDR3 also results from other DNA sequences found in this sample. Germline V gives CDR1 MNHNS, CDR2 SASEGT. V dropped 6 bases and J dropped 1 base, with 6 bases sitting between them. This CDR3 is built from 13 residues. cDNA synthesis used the whole RNA isolate, giving expressed TCRB sequences. The repertoire was sequenced with immunoSEQ multiplex PCR; TCRdb's copy has only in-frame clones and lacks some. The data hold about 200,000 clones, with roughly 10% observed a single time. These data come from a study of beta chain features in type 1 diabetes. Study results and limitations: Cells expressing TCR highly could be over-represented by cDNA sequencing.

The authors sorted CD4+ naive, central memory, regulatory and stem cell-like memory cells via CD45RO/CCR7/CD25/CD127/CD95/CD27. This receptor was identified in a man aged 18 to 35 in good health. V and J are TRBV6-1 and TRBJ2-2, with a tentative D call TRBD1 (6 bases). The sequencing sample was made of central memory CD4+ T cells from blood. In DNA form, the CDR3 reads TGTGCCAGCAGACAGGGGAACACCGGGGAGCTGTTTTTT. This encodes CASRQGNTGELFF.